In its sample, the clone carrying this T cell receptor (beta chain) was seen a few times. J gave up 2 bases and V 5 bases, and 5 bases lay outside the gene matches. The germline V gene encodes CDR1 WNHNN and CDR2 SYGVQD (reference sequence). The CDR3 length is 14 residues. This record belongs to a study of blood T cell repertoires in COVID-19. Study details: Some COVID-19 samples were acute and others convalescent; all came from the United States, Italy and Spain. PBMCs, B-cell-depleted T cells, or T cells provided the cDNA or gDNA that made up the material.

Per the study methods: Amplification with reference gene primers provided the estimates of nucleated cell counts. TCRdb's table, derived via immunoSEQ multiplex PCR, lists solely in-frame clones and lacks some. The V and J calls and clone size are taken from that table; D and trimming were inferred from the DNA. The data hold fewer than 200,000 clones, with less than 85% observed a single time. The chain recombines TRBV10-1 with TRBJ2-7; 8 positions match TRBD1. The clonotype was recovered from a human donor in a cohort sampled during active COVID-19. The specimen sequenced was peripheral blood. CDR3 sequence reads: CASSSDRVPYEQYF. The CDR3 DNA reads as TGCGCCAGCAGTTCGGACAGGGTGCCCTACGAGCAGTACTTC.